This TCR beta chain originates from a study of T cell repertoires in cytomegalovirus infection. The overall study: It can be stated that public TCR beta signatures indicated CMV infection as well as a matching HLA type. Study observations and caveats: Summed frequency of shared TCR beta families picked out CMV carriers who also had the relevant HLA. Predominance within the ex vivo response was attributable to HLA-C-restricted CMV-specific TCR beta clonotypes.

TCRdb reprocessed the reads with MiXCR, giving one entry per CDR3 protein. The sample lists approximately 500,000 distinct CDR3 sequences, 16% occurring once. This clonotype was picked up many times. No antigen is known for it. This receptor was obtained from a human donor in good health (CMV status not recorded). Some clones in this sample may be carry-over from other donors' samples. Specimen: CD8+ T cells from PBMCs.

The CDR3 coding sequence is TGCGCCAGCAGCTTGGACCCCGGTAATGAGCAGTTCTTC. This sequence encodes CASSLDPGNEQFF. V usage is TRBV5-1 and J usage is TRBJ2-1; D remains ambiguous. Per germline, CDR1 SGHRS and CDR2 YFSETQ. The CDR3 covers 13 residues. V lost 0 bases to trimming and J lost 7 bases, with 8 bases between them. Variable domain in full (rest from reference TRBV5-1 and TRBJ2-1): KAGVTQTPRYLIKTRGQQVTLSCSPISGHRSVSWYQQTPGQGLQFLFEYFSETQRNKGNFPGRFSGRQFSNSRSEMNVSTLELGDSALYLCASSLDPGNEQFFGPGTRLTVL.